These T cell receptor beta chains were read from a single sample in a study of T cell changes during pregnancy in multiple sclerosis. Profiled with immunoSEQ multiplex PCR; TCRdb holds only in-frame clones, not every one. Among tens of thousands of clones listed, approximately 94% were seen once. Material: CD4+ T cells from peripheral blood mononuclear cells, obtained in the second trimester of pregnancy. All receptors come from a female donor with multiple sclerosis, enrolled in a pregnancy study. The CDR3 runs from the conserved cysteine through the conserved F or W. The D gene is left open where the match is weak. Size tells how often a clone was seen (once, few, many) or the class of an expanded clone, and some rows leave it out.

clone size: NA; V gene: TRBV6-4; D gene: TRBD2; J gene: TRBJ2-2; CDR3 protein: CASSVGGVTGELFF; CDR3 DNA: TGTGCCAGCAGTGTTGGGGGGGTCACCGGGGAGCTGTTTTTT
clone size: NA; V gene: TRBV4-2; D gene: TRBD1; J gene: TRBJ1-2; CDR3 protein: CASSRPGQPHGYTF; CDR3 DNA: TGTGCCAGCAGCCGACCGGGACAGCCTCATGGCTACACCTTC
clone size: once; V gene: TRBV5-4; D gene: TRBD1; J gene: TRBJ1-2; CDR3 protein: CASSSGQGRVLGYGYTF; CDR3 DNA: TGTGCCAGCAGTTCCGGACAGGGGCGAGTATTAGGCTATGGCTACACCTTC
clone size: NA; V gene: TRBV9; D gene: NA; J gene: TRBJ2-2; CDR3 protein: CASSADIQVGELFF; CDR3 DNA: TGTGCCAGCAGCGCGGACATCCAAGTGGGGGAGCTGTTTTTT
clone size: NA; V gene: TRBV5-8; D gene: NA; J gene: TRBJ1-5; CDR3 protein: CASSLRLTGKNQPQHF; CDR3 DNA: TGTGCCAGCAGCTTAAGGTTGACAGGAAAGAATCAGCCCCAGCATTTT
clone size: NA; V gene: TRBV19; D gene: TRBD1; J gene: TRBJ1-2; CDR3 protein: CASIAGDRAYGYTF; CDR3 DNA: TGTGCCAGTATCGCTGGGGACAGGGCCTATGGCTACACCTTC
clone size: NA; V gene: TRBV6-1; D gene: TRBD1; J gene: TRBJ1-6; CDR3 protein: CASSEAGQGAGSPLHF; CDR3 DNA: TGTGCCAGCAGTGAAGCTGGACAGGGGGCGGGTTCACCCCTCCACTTT
clone size: NA; V gene: TRBV19; D gene: NA; J gene: TRBJ1-2; CDR3 protein: CASTRTGGSNYGYTF; CDR3 DNA: TGTGCCAGTACCAGGACCGGGGGGTCTAACTATGGCTACACCTTC
clone size: NA; V gene: TRBV5-8; D gene: NA; J gene: TRBJ2-1; CDR3 protein: CASSLVTAYNEQFF; CDR3 DNA: TGTGCCAGCAGCTTGGTTACGGCCTACAATGAGCAGTTCTTC
clone size: once; V gene: TRBV18; D gene: TRBD1; J gene: TRBJ2-6; CDR3 protein: CASPGGHESSGANVLTF; CDR3 DNA: TGTGCCAGTCCAGGGGGACACGAAAGCTCTGGGGCCAACGTCCTGACTTTC
clone size: NA; V gene: TRBV4-3; D gene: TRBD1; J gene: TRBJ1-2; CDR3 protein: CASSPDRGNYGYTF; CDR3 DNA: TGCGCCAGCAGCCCGGACAGGGGGAACTATGGCTACACCTTC
clone size: NA; V gene: TRBV6-5; D gene: TRBD1; J gene: TRBJ1-3; CDR3 protein: CASSYGQGRDTIYF; CDR3 DNA: TGTGCCAGCAGTTACGGACAGGGAAGAGACACCATATATTTT
clone size: NA; V gene: TRBV7-2; D gene: TRBD1; J gene: TRBJ1-1; CDR3 protein: CASSPRQGAGPNTEAFF; CDR3 DNA: TGTGCCAGCAGCCCTCGACAGGGGGCGGGCCCGAACACTGAAGCTTTCTTT
clone size: NA; V gene: TRBV10-1; D gene: NA; J gene: TRBJ2-7; CDR3 protein: CASRRVNDEQYF; CDR3 DNA: TGCGCCAGTCGCAGGGTAAACGACGAGCAGTACTTC
clone size: NA; V gene: TRBV9; D gene: NA; J gene: TRBJ1-1; CDR3 protein: CASSVDSNTEAFF; CDR3 DNA: TGTGCCAGCAGCGTAGATAGCAACACTGAAGCTTTCTTT
clone size: NA; V gene: TRBV10-3; D gene: NA; J gene: TRBJ1-3; CDR3 protein: CAISDPVHGNTIYF; CDR3 DNA: TGTGCCATCAGTGACCCAGTTCATGGAAACACCATATATTTT